The 5 T cell receptor beta chains listed next were all sequenced from one sample in a study of blood T cells in healthy people across ages. PCR was performed a second time for about 7 to 12 cycles using a sample-barcoded 5' primer and a J-beta primer mix. TCRdb re-called the 5' RACE reads with MiXCR, one entry per CDR3 protein. The sample contains about 580,000 distinct CDR3 sequences, around 50% of which appear only once. The sequenced sample consisted of blood. The receptors here all came from a man older than 75 in good health.

This chain links TRBV5-1 with TRBJ2-3; no clear D gene. Germline V gene data show CDR1 as SGHRS and CDR2 as YFSETQ. V was clipped by 2 bases and J by 0 bases, with 10 bases between them. The CDR3 consists of 15 residues. The CDR3, as DNA: TGCGCCAGCAGCTTTCAAGCCCTTAGCACAGATACGCAGTATTTT. Its protein is CASSFQALSTDTQYF.

This clonotype was observed once. V gene TRBV5-1 combines with J gene TRBJ2-4, with 10 bases matching TRBD1. The J call is uncertain, as TRBJ2-7 better fits the DNA end. The CDR3 runs to 14 residues. Germline loops: CDR1 SGHRS, CDR2 YFSETQ. The CDR3 DNA follows: TGCGCCAGCAGAAGGACAGGGGGGATTATCGAGCAGTACTTC. Encoded protein: CASRRTGGIIEQYF.

This clonotype occurred once. In DNA form, the CDR3 reads TGTGCCAGCAGCAAATGGACGGGGGAAGGTTCACCCCTCCACTTT. Protein sequence: CASSKWTGEGSPLHF. The chain has TRBV21-1 and TRBJ1-6; the table assigns TRBD1, which was not confirmed against the DNA. TRBV21-1 is assigned pseudogene status. The CDR3 is made up of 15 amino acids.

This clonotype was seen many times. The chain has TRBV20-1 and TRBJ2-7; no definite D call. The length of the CDR3 is 11 residues. Germline loops: CDR1 DFQATT, CDR2 SNEGSKA (reference sequence). Trimming left V 2 bases short and J 2 bases short, with 4 bases between. The CDR3 sequence: CSARLAYEQYF. CDR3 bases: TGCAGTGCTAGACTAGCCTACGAGCAGTACTTC.

There are a few counts of this clonotype. The chain has TRBV20-1 and TRBJ2-5; TRBD1 aligns across 9 bases. From germline, CDR1 is DFQATT and CDR2 SNEGSKA (reference sequence). This CDR3 spans 16 amino acids. The ends lost 2 bases at V and 4 bases at J; junction bases unmatched: 11. The CDR3 DNA sequence: TGCAGTGCTAGAAATGATGGGGGACAGGGACTAGAGACCCAGTACTTC. This translates into CSARNDGGQGLETQYF.